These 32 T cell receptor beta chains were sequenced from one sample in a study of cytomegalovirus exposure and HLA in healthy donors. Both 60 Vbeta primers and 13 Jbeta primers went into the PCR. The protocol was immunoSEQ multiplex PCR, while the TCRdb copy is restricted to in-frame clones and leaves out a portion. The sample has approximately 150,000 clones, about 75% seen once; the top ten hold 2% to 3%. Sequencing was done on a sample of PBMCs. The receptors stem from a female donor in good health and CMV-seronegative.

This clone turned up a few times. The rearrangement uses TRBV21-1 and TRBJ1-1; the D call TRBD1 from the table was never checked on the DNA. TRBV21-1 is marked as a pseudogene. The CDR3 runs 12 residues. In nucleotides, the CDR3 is TGTGCCAGCAGCAAATGTCAGGCCAGAGCTTTCTTT. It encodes CASSKCQARAFF.

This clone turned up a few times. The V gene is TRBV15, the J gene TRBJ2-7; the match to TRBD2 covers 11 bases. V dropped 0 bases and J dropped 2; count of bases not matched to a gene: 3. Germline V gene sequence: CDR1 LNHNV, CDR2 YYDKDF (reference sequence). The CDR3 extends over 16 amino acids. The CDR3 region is CATSRDLAGGPYEQYF. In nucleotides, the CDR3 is TGTGCCACCAGCAGAGACTTAGCGGGAGGGCCCTACGAGCAGTACTTC. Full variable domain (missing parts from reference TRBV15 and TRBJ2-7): DAMVIQNPRYQVTQFGKPVTLSCSQTLNHNVMYWYQQKSSQAPKLLFHYYDKDFNNEADTPDNFQSRRPNTSFCFLDIRSPGLGDTAMYLCATSRDLAGGPYEQYFGPGTRLTVT.

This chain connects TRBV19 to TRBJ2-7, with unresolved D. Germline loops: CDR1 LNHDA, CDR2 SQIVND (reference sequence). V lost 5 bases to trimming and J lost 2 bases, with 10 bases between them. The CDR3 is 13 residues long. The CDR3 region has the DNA TGTGCCAGTAGTCCATCGCAGGCCTACGAGCAGTACTTC. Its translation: CASSPSQAYEQYF.

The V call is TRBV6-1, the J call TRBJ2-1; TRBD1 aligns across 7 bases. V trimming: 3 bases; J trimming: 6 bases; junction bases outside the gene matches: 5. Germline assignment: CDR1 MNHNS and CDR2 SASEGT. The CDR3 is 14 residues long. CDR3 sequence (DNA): TGTGCCAGCAGTGACCCGGGGACAGTCAATGAGCAGTTCTTC. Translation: CASSDPGTVNEQFF.

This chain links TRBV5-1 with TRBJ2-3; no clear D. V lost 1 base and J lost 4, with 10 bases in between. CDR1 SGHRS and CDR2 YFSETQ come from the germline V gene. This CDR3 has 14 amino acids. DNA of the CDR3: TGCGCCAGCAGCTTGTCGGGTGGTGCAGATACGCAGTATTTT. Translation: CASSLSGGADTQYF.

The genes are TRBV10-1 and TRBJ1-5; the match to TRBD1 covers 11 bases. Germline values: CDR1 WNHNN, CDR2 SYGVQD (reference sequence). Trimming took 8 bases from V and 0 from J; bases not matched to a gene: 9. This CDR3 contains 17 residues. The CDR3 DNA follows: TGCGCCAGCCCCACTGGACAGGGGGCGGATAGCAATCAGCCCCAGCATTTT. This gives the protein CASPTGQGADSNQPQHF.

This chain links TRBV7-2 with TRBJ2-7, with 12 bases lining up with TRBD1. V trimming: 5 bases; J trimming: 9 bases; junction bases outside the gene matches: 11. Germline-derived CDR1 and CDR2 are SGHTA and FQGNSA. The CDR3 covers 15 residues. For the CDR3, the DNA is TGTGCCAGCAGCGGATGGGACAGGGGGCAGATGAGGCAGTACTTC. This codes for CASSGWDRGQMRQYF.

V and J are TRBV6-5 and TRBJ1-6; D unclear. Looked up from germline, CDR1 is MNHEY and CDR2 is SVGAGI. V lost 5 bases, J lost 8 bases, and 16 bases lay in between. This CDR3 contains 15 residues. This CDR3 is CASSSAGLGDSPLHF. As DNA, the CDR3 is TGTGCCAGCAGTAGCGCGGGGTTAGGAGATTCACCCCTCCACTTT.

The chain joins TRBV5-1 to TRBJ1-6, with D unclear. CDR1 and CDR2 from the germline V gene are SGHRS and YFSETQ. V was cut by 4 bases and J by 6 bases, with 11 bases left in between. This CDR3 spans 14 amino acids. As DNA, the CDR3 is TGCGCCAGCAGCGAGGGAGGATTTAATTCACCCCTCCACTTT. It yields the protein CASSEGGFNSPLHF.

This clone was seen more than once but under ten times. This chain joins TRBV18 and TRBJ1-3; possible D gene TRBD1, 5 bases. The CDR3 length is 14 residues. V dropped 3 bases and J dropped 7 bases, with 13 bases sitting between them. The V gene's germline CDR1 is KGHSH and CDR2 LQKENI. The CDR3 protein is CASSPAEPGNTIYF. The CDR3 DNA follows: TGTGCCAGCTCACCGGCAGAGCCAGGGAACACCATATATTTT.

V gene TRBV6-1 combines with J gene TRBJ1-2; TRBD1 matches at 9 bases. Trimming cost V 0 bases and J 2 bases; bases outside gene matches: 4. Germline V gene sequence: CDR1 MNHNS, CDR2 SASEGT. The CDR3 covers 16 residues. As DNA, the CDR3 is TGTGCCAGCAGTGAAGCGCTTGGGACAGGGAACTATGGCTACACCTTC. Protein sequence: CASSEALGTGNYGYTF.

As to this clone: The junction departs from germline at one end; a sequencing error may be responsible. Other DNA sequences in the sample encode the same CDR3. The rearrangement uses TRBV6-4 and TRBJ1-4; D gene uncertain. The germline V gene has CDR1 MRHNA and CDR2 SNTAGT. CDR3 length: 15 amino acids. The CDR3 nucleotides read TGTGCCAGCAGTGAGTCCGGGGTAGCTAATGAAAAGCTGTTTTTT. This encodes CASSESGVANEKLFF.

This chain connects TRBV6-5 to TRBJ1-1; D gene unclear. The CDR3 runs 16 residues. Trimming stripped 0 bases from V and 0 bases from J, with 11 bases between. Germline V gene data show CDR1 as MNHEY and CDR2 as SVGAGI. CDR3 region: CASSYSRSTLNTEAFF. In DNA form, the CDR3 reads TGTGCCAGCAGTTACTCGAGGTCCACCCTGAACACTGAAGCTTTCTTT.

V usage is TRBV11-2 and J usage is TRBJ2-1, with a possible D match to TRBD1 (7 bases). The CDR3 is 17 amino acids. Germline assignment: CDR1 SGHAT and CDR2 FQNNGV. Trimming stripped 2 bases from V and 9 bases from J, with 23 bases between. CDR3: CASSLPTGAGGYGEQFF. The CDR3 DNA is TGTGCCAGCAGCTTACCCACAGGGGCTGGAGGGTACGGTGAGCAGTTCTTC.

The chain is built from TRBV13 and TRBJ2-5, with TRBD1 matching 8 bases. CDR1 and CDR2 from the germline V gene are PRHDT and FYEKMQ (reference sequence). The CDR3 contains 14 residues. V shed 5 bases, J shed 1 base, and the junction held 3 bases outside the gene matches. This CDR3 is CASSPDRAQETQYF. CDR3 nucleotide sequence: TGTGCCAGCAGCCCGGACAGGGCCCAAGAGACCCAGTACTTC.

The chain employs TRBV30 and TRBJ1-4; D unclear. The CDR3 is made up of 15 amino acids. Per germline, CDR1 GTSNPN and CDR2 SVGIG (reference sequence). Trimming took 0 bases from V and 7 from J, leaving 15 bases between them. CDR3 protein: CAWSVMLPPGEKLFF. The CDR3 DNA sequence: TGTGCCTGGAGTGTAATGCTGCCCCCGGGTGAAAAACTGTTTTTT.

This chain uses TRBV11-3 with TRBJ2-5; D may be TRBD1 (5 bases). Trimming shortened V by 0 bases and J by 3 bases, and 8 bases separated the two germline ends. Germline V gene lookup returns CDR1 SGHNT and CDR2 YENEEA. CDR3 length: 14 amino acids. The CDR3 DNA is TGTGCCAGCAGCTTAGATTCGACAGAAGAGACCCAGTACTTC. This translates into CASSLDSTEETQYF.

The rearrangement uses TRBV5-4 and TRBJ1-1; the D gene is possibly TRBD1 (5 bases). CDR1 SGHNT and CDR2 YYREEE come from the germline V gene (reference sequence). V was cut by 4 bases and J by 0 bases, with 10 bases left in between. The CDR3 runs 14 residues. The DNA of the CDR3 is TGTGCCAGCAGCGCCGACAGCATGAACACTGAAGCTTTCTTT. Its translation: CASSADSMNTEAFF.

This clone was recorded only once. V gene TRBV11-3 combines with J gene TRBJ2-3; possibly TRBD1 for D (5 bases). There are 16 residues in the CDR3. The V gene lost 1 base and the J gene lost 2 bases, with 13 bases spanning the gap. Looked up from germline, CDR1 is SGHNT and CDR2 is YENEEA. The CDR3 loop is CASSLGRGSITDTQYF. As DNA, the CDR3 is TGTGCCAGCAGCTTAGGAAGGGGTTCTATCACAGATACGCAGTATTTT.

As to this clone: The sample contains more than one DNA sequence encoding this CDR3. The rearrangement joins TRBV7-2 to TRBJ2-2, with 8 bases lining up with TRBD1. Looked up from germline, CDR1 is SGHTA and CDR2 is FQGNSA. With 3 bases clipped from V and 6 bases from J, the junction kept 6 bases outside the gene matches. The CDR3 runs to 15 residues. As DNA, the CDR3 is TGTGCCAGCAGCTTCGGACAGGGAATACCCGGGGAGCTGTTTTTT. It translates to CASSFGQGIPGELFF.

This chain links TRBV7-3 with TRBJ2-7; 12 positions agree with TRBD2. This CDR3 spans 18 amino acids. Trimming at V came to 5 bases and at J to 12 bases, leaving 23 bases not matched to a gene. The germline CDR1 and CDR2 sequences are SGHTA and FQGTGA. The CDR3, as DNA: TGTGCCAGCAGCACCCTAGGAGGGACAGACACTAGCGGGAGGCTCCCGTACTTC. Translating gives CASSTLGGTDTSGRLPYF.

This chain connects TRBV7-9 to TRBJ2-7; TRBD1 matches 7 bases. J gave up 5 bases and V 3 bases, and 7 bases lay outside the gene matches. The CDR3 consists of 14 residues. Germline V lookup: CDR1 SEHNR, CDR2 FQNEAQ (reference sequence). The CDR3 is CASSFSTGINEQYF. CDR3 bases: TGTGCCAGCAGCTTCTCGACAGGGATAAACGAGCAGTACTTC.

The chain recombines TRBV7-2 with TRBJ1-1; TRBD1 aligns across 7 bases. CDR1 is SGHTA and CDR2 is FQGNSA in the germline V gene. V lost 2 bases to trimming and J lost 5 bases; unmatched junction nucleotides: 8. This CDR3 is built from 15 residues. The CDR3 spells CASSLMKDRTTEAFF. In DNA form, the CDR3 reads TGTGCCAGCAGCTTAATGAAGGACAGGACGACTGAAGCTTTCTTT.

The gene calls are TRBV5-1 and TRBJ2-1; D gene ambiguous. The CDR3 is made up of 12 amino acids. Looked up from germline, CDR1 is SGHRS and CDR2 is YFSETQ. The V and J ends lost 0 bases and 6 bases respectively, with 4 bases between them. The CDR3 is CASSLALNEQFF. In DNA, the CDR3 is TGCGCCAGCAGCTTGGCACTCAATGAGCAGTTCTTC.

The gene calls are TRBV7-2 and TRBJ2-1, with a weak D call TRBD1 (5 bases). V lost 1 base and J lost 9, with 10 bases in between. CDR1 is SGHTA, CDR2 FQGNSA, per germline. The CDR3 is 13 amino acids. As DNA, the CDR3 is TGTGCCAGCAGCTTAGAGGGTAGGGGTGAGCAGTTCTTC. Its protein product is CASSLEGRGEQFF. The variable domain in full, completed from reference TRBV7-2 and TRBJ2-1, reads GAGVSQSPSNKVTEKGKDVELRCDPISGHTALYWYRQSLGQGLEFLIYFQGNSAPDKSGLPSDRFSAERTGGSVSTLTIQRTQQEDSAVYLCASSLEGRGEQFFGPGTRLTVL.

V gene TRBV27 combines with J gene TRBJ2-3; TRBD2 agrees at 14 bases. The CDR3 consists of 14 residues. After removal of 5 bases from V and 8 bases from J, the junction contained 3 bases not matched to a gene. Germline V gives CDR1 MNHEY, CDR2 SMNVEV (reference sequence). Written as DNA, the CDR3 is TGTGCCAGCAGTCCGACTAGCGGGAGGGGTACGCAGTATTTT. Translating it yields CASSPTSGRGTQYF.

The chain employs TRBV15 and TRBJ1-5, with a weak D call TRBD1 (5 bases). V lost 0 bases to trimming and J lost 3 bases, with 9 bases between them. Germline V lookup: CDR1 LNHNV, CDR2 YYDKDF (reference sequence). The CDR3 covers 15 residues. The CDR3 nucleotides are TGTGCCACCAGCAGAGATCCCAGGGACAATCAGCCCCAGCATTTT. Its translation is CATSRDPRDNQPQHF.

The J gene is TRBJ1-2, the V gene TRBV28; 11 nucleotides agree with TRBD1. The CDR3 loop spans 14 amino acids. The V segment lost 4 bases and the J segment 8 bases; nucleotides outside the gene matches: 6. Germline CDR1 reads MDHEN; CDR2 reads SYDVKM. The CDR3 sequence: CASSSSGTGGGYTF. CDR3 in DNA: TGTGCCAGCAGTTCCTCCGGGACAGGGGGAGGCTACACCTTC.

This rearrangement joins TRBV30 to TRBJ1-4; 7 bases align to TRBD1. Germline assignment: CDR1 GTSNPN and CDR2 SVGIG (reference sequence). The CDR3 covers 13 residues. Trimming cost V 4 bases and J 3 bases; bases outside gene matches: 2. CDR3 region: CAWTGGANEKLFF. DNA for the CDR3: TGTGCCTGGACAGGGGGTGCTAATGAAAAACTGTTTTTT.

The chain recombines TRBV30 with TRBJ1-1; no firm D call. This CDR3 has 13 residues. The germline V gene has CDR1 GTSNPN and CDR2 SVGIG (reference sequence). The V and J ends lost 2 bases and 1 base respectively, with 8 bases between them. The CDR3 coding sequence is TGTGCCTGGAGTCACACACAGAACACTGAAGCTTTCTTT. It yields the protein CAWSHTQNTEAFF.

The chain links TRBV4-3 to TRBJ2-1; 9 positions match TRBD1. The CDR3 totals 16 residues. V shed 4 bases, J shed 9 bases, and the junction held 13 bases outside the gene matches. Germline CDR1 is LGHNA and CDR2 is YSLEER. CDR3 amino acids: CASSPRQPGQGGEQFF. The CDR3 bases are TGCGCCAGCAGCCCCCGTCAACCGGGACAGGGAGGTGAGCAGTTCTTC.

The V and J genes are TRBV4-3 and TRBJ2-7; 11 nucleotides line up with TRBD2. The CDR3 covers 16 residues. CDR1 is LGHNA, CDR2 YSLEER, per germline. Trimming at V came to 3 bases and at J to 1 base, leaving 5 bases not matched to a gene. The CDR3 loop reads CASSQATSGASYEQYF. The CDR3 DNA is TGCGCCAGCAGCCAGGCGACTAGCGGGGCTTCCTACGAGCAGTACTTC.